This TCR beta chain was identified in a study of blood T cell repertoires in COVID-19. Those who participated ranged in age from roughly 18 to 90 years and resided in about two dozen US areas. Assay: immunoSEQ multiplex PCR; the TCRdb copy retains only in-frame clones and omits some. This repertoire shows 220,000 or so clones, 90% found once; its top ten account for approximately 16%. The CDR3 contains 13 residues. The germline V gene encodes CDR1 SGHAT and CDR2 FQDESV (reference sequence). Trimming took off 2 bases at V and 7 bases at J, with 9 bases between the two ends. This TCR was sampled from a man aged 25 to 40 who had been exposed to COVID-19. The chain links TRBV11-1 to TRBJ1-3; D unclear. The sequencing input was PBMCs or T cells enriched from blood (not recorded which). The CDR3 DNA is TGTGCCAGCAGCTTACAGCGACGGAACACCATATATTTT. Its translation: CASSLQRRNTIYF.